This T cell receptor (beta chain) is from a study of OX40 agonist ivuxolimab in advanced cancers. At the level of the study: The study treated patients with ivuxolimab, an agonistic anti-OX40 (CD134) antibody. Patients received intravenous ivuxolimab every 2 weeks at 0.01 to 10 mg/kg.

V was clipped by 2 bases and J by 4 bases, with 15 bases between them. The CDR3 has 14 residues. Germline assignment: CDR1 GTSNPN and CDR2 SVGIG (reference sequence). Patients who had autoimmune disease history or got systemic immunosuppression were left out. Assay used: immunoSEQ multiplex PCR; TCRdb lists only in-frame clones, some missing. Of some 80,000 clones in the sample, approximately 90% were seen once. Whole-study findings and limits: Some patients who did not respond also had low normalized T-cell clonal expansion.

Worth noting for this clone: The antigen is not known.

The J gene is TRBJ2-7, the V gene TRBV30; D may correspond to TRBD1 or TRBD2 (6 bases each). Sequences were derived from CD4+ or CD8+ T cells sorted from blood, sampled in a trial of the OX40 agonist ivuxolimab. The receptor was derived from an adult with an advanced solid tumor such as melanoma, head and neck, liver or kidney cancer. The CDR3, as DNA: TGTGCCTGGAGTTCCGGCGGGACACTATACGAGCAGTACTTC. Its translation is CAWSSGGTLYEQYF.